Shown below are 18 T cell receptor beta chains from a single sample sequenced in a study of somatic mutations in cytotoxic T cells in rheumatoid arthritis. Clones were sequenced by immunoSEQ multiplex PCR, and TCRdb holds only the in-frame ones, with some missing. The sample includes about 25,000 clones, about four fifths of them seen just once. Sequenced material: CD8+ T cells sorted from blood. The receptors stem from a man aged 50 to 60 in good health.

The chain joins TRBV7-9 to TRBJ2-7; D remains ambiguous. The V and J ends lost 5 bases and 1 base respectively, with 15 bases between them. CDR3 length: 15 residues. Germline V lookup: CDR1 SEHNR, CDR2 FQNEAQ (reference sequence). This CDR3 reads CASSPSQTPSYEQYF. The CDR3 DNA reads TGTGCCAGCAGCCCTTCCCAGACACCGTCCTACGAGCAGTACTTC.

This chain uses TRBV10-1 with TRBJ2-5; no definite D call. Trimming took 3 bases from V and 1 from J, leaving 6 bases between them. This CDR3 contains 13 residues. Germline assignment: CDR1 WNHNN and CDR2 SYGVQD (reference sequence). The CDR3 coding sequence is TGCGCCAGCAGTGATGGGATCCAAGAGACCCAGTACTTC. This sequence encodes CASSDGIQETQYF.

The V and J genes are TRBV4-1 and TRBJ2-2, with 12 bases identical to TRBD2. This CDR3 region has 18 residues. J gave up 4 bases and V 0 bases, and 6 bases lay outside the gene matches. Germline CDR1 and CDR2: MGHRA and YSYEKL. In DNA, the CDR3 is TGCGCCAGCAGCCAAGACGAGACTAGCGGGAGACCCACCGGGGAGCTGTTTTTT. Encoded protein: CASSQDETSGRPTGELFF.

V gene TRBV5-4 combines with J gene TRBJ1-6; 8 bases match TRBD1. CDR3 length: 17 residues. The junction had 4 bases not matched to a gene; V was cut back by 0 bases and J by 2 bases. Germline V gene sequence: CDR1 SGHNT, CDR2 YYREEE (reference sequence). This CDR3 is CASSLEGTGAYNSPLHF. For the CDR3, the DNA is TGTGCCAGCAGCTTGGAGGGGACAGGAGCCTATAATTCACCCCTCCACTTT.

The genes are TRBV28 and TRBJ1-2; 9 bases map to TRBD1. The germline gives CDR1 MDHEN, CDR2 SYDVKM. This CDR3 is built from 18 residues. J lost 4 bases, V lost 5 bases, and 17 bases had no gene match. The CDR3, as DNA: TGTGCCAGCAGTCCGGGACAGGGAGGGAGACTAGGGGCCTATGGCTACACCTTC. It is translated as CASSPGQGGRLGAYGYTF.

The chain uses TRBV27 and TRBJ2-7; D ambiguous. Deletions cut 5 bases from V and 6 bases from J, with 17 bases between. Germline CDR1 and CDR2: MNHEY and SMNVEV (reference sequence). CDR3 size: 14 residues. CDR3 residues: CASSRVPDMSEQYF. The CDR3 coding sequence is TGTGCCAGCAGTCGGGTCCCCGATATGAGCGAGCAGTACTTC.

This clone has a single count. The genes are TRBV6-1 and TRBJ2-7; no clear D. The germline V gene encodes CDR1 MNHNS and CDR2 SASEGT. The V end was cut by 2 bases, the J end by 1 base, with 12 bases between. The length of the CDR3 is 15 residues. The CDR3 region is CASSEFVGVSYEQYF. DNA of the CDR3: TGTGCCAGCAGTGAATTTGTGGGTGTTTCCTACGAGCAGTACTTC.

The rearrangement uses TRBV7-8 and TRBJ2-2; 9 bases line up with TRBD2. The CDR3 has 17 amino acids. V lost 3 bases, J lost 2 bases, and 7 bases stayed unmatched. Germline CDR1 is SGHVS and CDR2 is FQNEAQ. The CDR3 DNA is TGTGCCAGCAGCTTTTCCCGACTAGCGGTAAACACCGGGGAGCTGTTTTTT. Residues: CASSFSRLAVNTGELFF.

The rearrangement uses TRBV9 and TRBJ2-1; TRBD2 agrees at 9 bases. Germline CDR1 and CDR2: SGDLS and YYNGEE. The CDR3 extends over 16 amino acids. V lost 0 bases and J lost 6; bases outside the gene matches: 7. The CDR3 sequence is CASSVVPSGRINEQFF. CDR3 nucleotide sequence: TGTGCCAGCAGCGTAGTCCCCAGCGGGAGGATCAATGAGCAGTTCTTC.

This chain uses TRBV11-2 with TRBJ2-7; 9 bases fit TRBD1. J was trimmed by 2 bases and V by 4 bases; bases with no gene match: 6. The V gene's germline CDR1 is SGHAT and CDR2 FQNNGV. The CDR3 is made up of 15 amino acids. Here the CDR3 DNA reads TGTGCCAGCAGCTCAGGGACAGGGCAGACCTACGAGCAGTACTTC. Translation: CASSSGTGQTYEQYF.

This clone was counted a few times. The V gene is TRBV6-1, the J gene TRBJ2-2; D is undetermined. Trimming took off 4 bases at V and 5 bases at J, with 11 bases between the two ends. This CDR3 has 14 amino acids. Germline-derived CDR1 and CDR2 are MNHNS and SASEGT. DNA of the CDR3: TGTGCCAGCAGTGTGGGCAGTGGAACCGGGGAGCTGTTTTTT. Translated, it gives CASSVGSGTGELFF.

The chain joins TRBV7-6 to TRBJ1-1, with D maybe TRBD1 (6 bases). The CDR3 has 15 amino acids. V lost 5 bases and J lost 4, with 17 bases in between. Per the germline V gene, CDR1 is SGHVS and CDR2 is FNYEAQ. CDR3: CASSEYRERGTEAFF. As DNA, the CDR3 is TGTGCCAGCAGCGAATACAGGGAGCGGGGCACTGAAGCTTTCTTT.

The chain couples TRBV7-9 to TRBJ2-1; 10 bases line up with TRBD2. V lost 4 bases, J lost 6 bases, and 6 bases stayed unmatched. This CDR3 is 15 amino acids long. Germline V gives CDR1 SEHNR, CDR2 FQNEAQ (reference sequence). In DNA, the CDR3 is TGTGCCAGCAGCTACCCTAGCGGGAGCAGCAATGAGCAGTTCTTC. The encoded protein is CASSYPSGSSNEQFF.

This clone was seen only once. J is TRBJ2-1 and V is TRBV7-9; D gene uncertain. The V and J ends lost 5 bases and 8 bases respectively, with 7 bases between them. This CDR3 is built from 11 residues. Germline V gives CDR1 SEHNR, CDR2 FQNEAQ (reference sequence). The DNA for the CDR3 is TGTGCCAGCAGCATCTCCCATGAGCAGTTCTTC. The encoded protein is CASSISHEQFF.

This sequence joins TRBV4-1 and TRBJ2-4, with a tentative D call TRBD1 (5 bases). Trimming took 1 base from V and 12 from J, leaving 22 bases between them. In germline, CDR1 is MGHRA, CDR2 YSYEKL. The CDR3 length is 16 residues. The CDR3 here is CASSQVGQAVIKSQYF. The DNA of the CDR3 is TGCGCCAGCAGCCAAGTGGGGCAGGCCGTCATTAAGTCTCAGTACTTC.

The chain uses TRBV18 and TRBJ1-2; TRBD1 is a possible D gene (5 bases). Germline V CDR1 and CDR2: KGHSH, LQKENI. V shed 6 bases and J shed 6 bases, with 14 bases lying between them. The CDR3 contains 13 residues. The CDR3 nucleotides are TGTGCCAGCTCGGGAGGGACGGACAATGGCTACACCTTC. As protein: CASSGGTDNGYTF.

This chain uses TRBV5-4 with TRBJ2-2; no firm D call. V gave up 0 bases and J gave up 1 base, with 4 bases separating them. The CDR3 has 14 amino acids. Germline V gives CDR1 SGHNT, CDR2 YYREEE (reference sequence). The CDR3 region is CASSLGQNTGELFF. As DNA, the CDR3 is TGTGCCAGCAGCTTGGGACAGAACACCGGGGAGCTGTTTTTT.

V and J are TRBV7-8 and TRBJ1-5; D is uncertain. Germline CDR1 SGHVS, CDR2 FQNEAQ. The CDR3 contains 18 residues. Trimming pared 0 bases from V and 0 bases from J, leaving 15 bases between. In nucleotides, the CDR3 is TGTGCCAGCAGCTTAGCGGCGGAGTCAGAATATAGCAATCAGCCCCAGCATTTT. Its protein product is CASSLAAESEYSNQPQHF.